One T cell receptor (beta chain) is described in this entry. The antigen it recognizes is unknown. Base qualities are not provided; no much larger clone lies one nucleotide away. The trial excluded patients who had a history of autoimmune disease or were on systemic immunosuppression. Peripheral blood for TCR sequencing was collected from all dose cohorts at baseline, on cycle 4 day 1, and on cycle 7 day 1. The samples were taken from a phase I, first-in-human, multicenter, open-label dose-escalation trial of ivuxolimab. Adults with locally advanced or metastatic melanoma, renal cell carcinoma, hepatocellular carcinoma or head and neck squamous cell carcinoma were enrolled in the trial. Before TCR sequencing, CD4+ T cells and CD8+ T cells were sorted from peripheral blood as separate populations. V loses 3 bases of germline sequence and J loses 7 bases, and the interval between the two ends is 12 bases. The germline V gene (reference sequence) sets CDR1 to MNHNY and CDR2 to SVGAGI. Its CDR3 holds 13 amino acids, cysteine through phenylalanine. The only DNA kept is the CDR3, 39 bases in frame from the first base.

This entry comes from a study of OX40 agonist ivuxolimab in advanced cancers. Background for the entire study: The costimulatory receptor OX40 (CD134) was targeted by ivuxolimab, a fully human IgG2 agonistic monoclonal antibody. Intravenous ivuxolimab was administered to patients every 2 weeks at six dose levels: 0.01, 0.1, 0.3, 1.5, 3 and 10 mg/kg. Among the roughly 50 dose-escalation patients, some 20 had hepatocellular carcinoma, approximately 15 melanoma, 9 renal cell carcinoma and 9 head and neck cancer. The dose-escalation cohort was around 83% male with a mean age of approximately 59 years, ranging from roughly 23 to 90. Prior anti-PD-1, anti-PD-L1 or anti-CTLA-4 therapy was permitted, and 40% to 50% of dose-escalation patients had received checkpoint inhibitors. Three dose-escalation patients achieved partial responses, one with hepatocellular carcinoma and two with cutaneous melanoma. The purpose of peripheral TCRbeta sequencing was to test whether ivuxolimab changed TCR sequence diversity and led to clonal T-cell expansion. The paper describes the monotherapy dose-escalation part (N of about 52 patients) of the phase I trial of ivuxolimab.

To sequence the TCRbeta CDR3 region, genomic DNA was isolated from the sorted cells. The immunoSEQ Assay was used for sequencing of TCRbeta CDR3 regions. TCRdb retrieved this table from immuneACCESS and kept in-frame rearrangements only. Not all clones are present; in checked studies, unresolved V genes account for under half, and no reason is known for the remainder. The sample table records 20,000 to 25,000 clones; approximately 72% of these occur just once. Over 20% of the sample belongs to the ten largest clones. Results the study describes overall, beyond this receptor: Low levels of normalized T-cell clonal expansion were also seen in some patients who did not respond. Which antigens the clonally expanded peripheral T cells were specific for was not determined. At doses of 0.1 to 3.0 mg/kg, clonal expansion of both CD4+ and CD8+ blood T cells was observed from baseline to week 6. In partial responders in the 0.1-3.0 mg/kg groups, normalized peripheral clonal expansion was found to be among the lowest, especially among CD8+ T cells. On average, CD8+ T cells showed more expanded clones than CD4+ T cells after ivuxolimab.

This receptor was obtained from an adult with an advanced solid tumor such as melanoma, head and neck, liver or kidney cancer. This specimen consisted of CD4+ or CD8+ T cells sorted from blood, obtained in a trial of the OX40 agonist ivuxolimab. The chain was built from TRBV6-6 and TRBJ1-1, with the D gene uncertain. The CDR3 region: CASSYGMGNEAFF. The DNA is as follows: TGTGCCAGCAGTTATGGTATGGGGAATGAAGCTTTCTTT.